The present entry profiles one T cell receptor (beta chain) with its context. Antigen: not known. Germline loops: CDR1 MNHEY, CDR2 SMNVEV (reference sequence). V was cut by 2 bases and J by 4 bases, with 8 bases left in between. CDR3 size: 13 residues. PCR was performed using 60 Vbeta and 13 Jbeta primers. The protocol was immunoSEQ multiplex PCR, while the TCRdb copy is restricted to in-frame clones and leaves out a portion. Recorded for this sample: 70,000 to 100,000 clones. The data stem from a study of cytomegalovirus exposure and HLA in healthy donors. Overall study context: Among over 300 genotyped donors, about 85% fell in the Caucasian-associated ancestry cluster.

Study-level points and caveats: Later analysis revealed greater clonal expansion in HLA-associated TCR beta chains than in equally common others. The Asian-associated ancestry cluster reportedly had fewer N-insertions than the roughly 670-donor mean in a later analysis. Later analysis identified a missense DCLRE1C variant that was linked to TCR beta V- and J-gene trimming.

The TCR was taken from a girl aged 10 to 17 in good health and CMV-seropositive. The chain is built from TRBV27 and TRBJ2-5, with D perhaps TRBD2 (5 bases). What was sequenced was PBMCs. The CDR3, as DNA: TGTGCCAGCAGTTTAATGGCGGGAGAGACCCAGTACTTC. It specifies CASSLMAGETQYF.